The 14 T cell receptor beta chains below all came from one sample that was sequenced in a study of cytomegalovirus exposure and HLA in healthy donors. Primers included in the PCR were 60 Vbeta and 13 Jbeta primers. The data were produced by immunoSEQ multiplex PCR, yet TCRdb's version contains in-frame clones alone and is incomplete. This table has some 270,000 clones, around 90% appearing once. The sequencing input was PBMCs. All receptors derive from a girl aged 2-15 years in good health and CMV-seronegative.

CDR3 DNA sequence: TGTGCCAGTAGCGGTGGGGCAGGGGGTGAGACTGAAGCTTTCTTT. This codes for CASSGGAGGETEAFF. The chain carries TRBV19 and TRBJ1-1; 7 bases agree with TRBD1. The CDR3 consists of 15 residues. V dropped 6 bases and J dropped 5; count of bases not matched to a gene: 12. Germline V gene lookup returns CDR1 LNHDA and CDR2 SQIVND (reference sequence). The full variable domain, rest sourced from reference TRBV19 and TRBJ1-1, is DGGITQSPKYLFRKEGQNVTLSCEQNLNHDAMYWYRQDPGQGLRLIYYSQIVNDFQKGDIAEGYSVSREKKESFPLTVTSAQKNPTAFYLCASSGGAGGETEAFFGQGTRLTVV.

The J gene is TRBJ1-1, the V gene TRBV9; D perhaps matches TRBD1 (6 bases). V was shortened by 3 bases and J by 11 bases, with 23 bases between the two germline ends. Germline V lookup: CDR1 SGDLS, CDR2 YYNGEE. CDR3 length: 15 amino acids. The CDR3: CASSGGAGARIGAFF. The CDR3 region has the DNA TGTGCCAGCAGCGGAGGGGCAGGGGCGAGAATAGGGGCTTTCTTT. Combining the CDR3 with reference TRBV9 and TRBJ1-1 gives the whole variable domain DSGVTQTPKHLITATGQRVTLRCSPRSGDLSVYWYQQSLDQGLQFLIQYYNGEERAKGNILERFSAQQFPDLHSELNLSSLELGDSALYFCASSGGAGARIGAFFGQGTRLTVV.

V is TRBV2 and J is TRBJ2-3, with TRBD2 identical over 8 bases. Trimming cost V 7 bases and J 1 base; bases outside gene matches: 7. CDR1 and CDR2 from the germline V gene are SNHLY and FYNNEI. There are 15 residues in the CDR3. CDR3 sequence reads: CASMKGAGGTDTQYF. CDR3 nucleotides: TGTGCCAGCATGAAAGGAGCGGGAGGCACAGATACGCAGTATTTT.

CDR3 coding DNA: TGTGCCAGCAGTTCAGGGGTGGGCAGGGACGGCCAGCCCCAGCATTTT. Protein sequence: CASSSGVGRDGQPQHF. The chain carries TRBV27 and TRBJ1-5, with a tentative D call TRBD1 (6 bases). Germline CDR1 is MNHEY and CDR2 is SMNVEV (reference sequence). Trimming removed 4 bases from V and 7 bases from J, with 20 bases in between. This CDR3 region has 16 residues.

The chain combines TRBV4-1 with TRBJ2-2; no firm D call. The CDR3 totals 14 residues. In germline, CDR1 is MGHRA, CDR2 YSYEKL. V was shortened by 1 base and J by 1 base, with 4 bases between the two germline ends. The CDR3 sequence is CASSQAENTGELFF. In DNA form, the CDR3 reads TGCGCCAGCAGCCAAGCAGAGAACACCGGGGAGCTGTTTTTT.

V and J are TRBV4-1 and TRBJ2-7; 8 bases are shared with TRBD1. With V trimmed by 9 bases and J by 2 bases, 6 bases remained unmatched. The germline V gene has CDR1 MGHRA and CDR2 YSYEKL. The CDR3 is made up of 13 amino acids. CDR3 residues: CASTGGGTYEQYF. The DNA of the CDR3 is TGCGCCAGTACAGGGGGAGGAACCTACGAGCAGTACTTC.

About this clone: Germline is not matched at one junction end, which may reflect a read error. The chain recombines TRBV30 with TRBJ2-5; 10 bases map to TRBD2. The germline V gene has CDR1 GTSNPN and CDR2 SVGIG (reference sequence). The CDR3 spans 15 residues. The CDR3 loop reads CAWSVGLAAQGTQYF. CDR3 sequence (DNA): TGTGCCTGGAGTGTAGGACTAGCGGCCCAAGGGACCCAGTACTTC.

The V call is TRBV4-1, the J call TRBJ1-2, with D hard to call. The germline V gene encodes CDR1 MGHRA and CDR2 YSYEKL. The V end lost 1 base, the J end lost 1 base, and 4 bases lay between the germline ends. CDR3 length: 13 amino acids. The CDR3, as DNA: TGCGCCAGCAGCCAAGCGAGTAACTATGGCTACACCTTC. It is translated as CASSQASNYGYTF.

The chain couples TRBV19 to TRBJ1-5; D unresolved. The CDR3 is 15 residues long. Trimming stripped 5 bases from V and 5 bases from J, with 16 bases between. The germline V gene has CDR1 LNHDA and CDR2 SQIVND (reference sequence). CDR3 sequence: CASSPPKTQYQPQHF. CDR3 DNA sequence: TGTGCCAGTAGTCCCCCTAAGACACAATATCAGCCCCAGCATTTT.

Only a few counts were recorded for this clone. J is TRBJ1-6 and V is TRBV6-5, with 9 bases lining up with TRBD1. The germline V gene has CDR1 MNHEY and CDR2 SVGAGI. Trimming at V came to 6 bases and at J to 13 bases, leaving 7 bases not matched to a gene. The CDR3 has 13 amino acids. CDR3 DNA sequence: TGTGCCAGCAGGGGGACAGGGTTTGTCCCCCTCCACTTT. This encodes CASRGTGFVPLHF.

This chain links TRBV20-1 with TRBJ2-1; perhaps TRBD1 as D (5 bases). Germline V gene sequence: CDR1 DFQATT, CDR2 SNEGSKA (reference sequence). The CDR3 consists of 11 residues. The germline V and J ends were trimmed by 3 bases and 6 bases, with 6 bases remaining between them. The CDR3 DNA follows: TGCAGTGCTAGTGGGGCCAATGAGCAGTTCTTC. Amino acids: CSASGANEQFF.

The J gene is TRBJ1-1, the V gene TRBV4-2, with 10 bases fitting TRBD1. With 0 bases clipped from V and 1 base from J, the junction kept 2 bases outside the gene matches. The length of the CDR3 is 16 residues. Per germline, CDR1 LGHNA and CDR2 YNFKEQ. Written as DNA, the CDR3 is TGTGCCAGCAGCCAAGAGACAGGGGGCTGGAACACTGAAGCTTTCTTT. Translation: CASSQETGGWNTEAFF.

The chain joins TRBV12-5 to TRBJ2-3, with 9 bases aligning to TRBD2. The germline gives CDR1 LGHNT, CDR2 FRNRAP. This CDR3 has 14 amino acids. Trimming took 6 bases from V and 7 from J; bases not matched to a gene: 8. The CDR3 coding sequence is TGTGCTAGTGGCCCGGGACTAGCTCCCAATACGCAGTATTTT. It encodes CASGPGLAPNTQYF.

The CDR3 loop reads CASRVGQPHSPLHF. For the CDR3, the DNA is TGTGCCAGCAGGGTGGGACAGCCCCATTCACCCCTCCACTTT. The V and J genes are TRBV28 and TRBJ1-6; 7 bases agree with TRBD1. The length of the CDR3 is 14 residues. Germline CDR1 is MDHEN and CDR2 is SYDVKM. V trimming: 6 bases; J trimming: 8 bases; junction bases outside the gene matches: 7.